This T cell receptor beta chain stems from a study of blood T cell repertoires in COVID-19 (dated by TCRdb to 2019 to 2021). Background on the whole study: Collaborator samples came from the United States, Italy and Spain and covered acute and convalescent phases of COVID-19. Nearly every sample came with metadata listing a de-identified subject ID, COVID-19 status, age in years and sex. Subjects who had been exposed to COVID-19, were actively infected with it, or had recovered from it provided the deeply sampled blood TCRbeta repertoires that made up the dataset. The material from the prospective study consisted of cDNA or gDNA derived from T cells, B-cell-depleted T cells, or PBMCs. Samples were obtained from the ongoing ImmuneRACE study (first 160 participants) and from 1,200 or so subjects provided by 6 global collaborators. Where available, HLA class I and class II types were taken from metadata supplied by the sample provider and were not determined by assay-based typing. A freely available public database, intended as a resource for researchers studying the immune response to SARS-CoV-2, is where the repertoires were released.

Broader findings and caveats from the paper: How much clinical and demographic metadata was included differed by source and by participant, and the metadata was provided uncurated.

A note on this clone: Its antigen specificity is not known. No base qualities exist here, and no much larger clone lies one base off it.

Participants in the prospective study were aged roughly 18 to 89 years, lived in 20 to 30 United States geographic areas, and enrolled through a virtual design. To assign participants to cohorts, the prospective study relied on clinical history that participants themselves reported in a screening survey and a study questionnaire. In the prospective study, mobile phlebotomists collected whole blood, serum and a nasopharyngeal or oropharyngeal swab from each participant. Over a roughly 2-month period, participants in the prospective study had the option of providing additional blood draws and questionnaires. Before DNA extraction, blood samples from the prospective study were shipped at room temperature or frozen. TCRbeta CDR3 regions were amplified from genomic DNA using the immunoSEQ Assay, a bias-controlled multiplex PCR. The authors' pipeline ran thus. The number of nucleated cells in each sample was estimated from the amplification of reference gene primers within the assay. To quantify the absolute abundance of each unique TCRbeta CDR3 rearrangement, sequence reads were collapsed and filtered. For each sample, productive Simpson clonality was calculated as the square root of Simpson's diversity index across productive rearrangements. The table comes from immuneACCESS by way of TCRdb, which keeps in-frame sequences with V and J called. Part of the clones is missing from these tables; in studies checked, under half for an unresolved V gene and the rest for unknown reasons. The D gene and trimming were derived from the DNA, and the V and J assignments and clone size from that table. Present in this sample are 250,000 to 350,000 clones, almost 90% of which were seen just once. The top ten clones comprise 4% to 5.5% of the sample.

This receptor was identified in a woman aged 18-29 years with acute COVID-19. The sample consisted of PBMCs or T cells enriched from blood (not recorded which).

The DNA sequence follows: TGTGCCACTGGGGACAGCCTCTATGGCTACACCTTC. This codes for CATGDSLYGYTF. This sequence uses TRBV24-1 and TRBJ1-2; 7 central nucleotides agree with TRBD1. CDR3 length: 12 amino acids, cysteine to phenylalanine. The CDR3 DNA has 36 bases and is translated from base 1. CDR1 and CDR2 are read off the germline V gene as KGHDR and SFDVKD. Trimmed from V: 10 bases; trimmed from J: 4 bases; junction bases lacking a gene match: 5.